Presented here are 22 T cell receptor beta chains from one specimen sequenced in a study of blood T cell repertoires in COVID-19. TCRdb keeps only in-frame clones here, not all; method: immunoSEQ multiplex PCR. The data show roughly 50,000 clones, with about 83% seen just once and under 7% held by the top ten. Specimen: peripheral blood. Source of these receptors: a woman aged 60-75 years with acute or convalescent COVID-19.

The V gene is TRBV2, the J gene TRBJ1-2, with D hard to call. Germline V lookup: CDR1 SNHLY, CDR2 FYNNEI. The ends were cut back, 7 bases at V and 3 bases at J, with 9 bases in the middle. The length of the CDR3 is 12 residues. DNA of the CDR3: TGTGCCAGCACTCCCCGGGACTATGGCTACACCTTC. Encoded protein: CASTPRDYGYTF.

The chain recombines TRBV5-5 with TRBJ2-1; 11 nucleotides line up with TRBD2. CDR3 length: 15 residues. With V trimmed by 4 bases and J by 3 bases, 3 bases remained unmatched. Germline V lookup: CDR1 SGHKS, CDR2 YYEKEE (reference sequence). The CDR3 DNA follows: TGTGCCAGCAGCGGGACTAGCGGTATCTACAATGAGCAGTTCTTC. This sequence encodes CASSGTSGIYNEQFF. The complete variable domain, with remaining parts taken from reference TRBV5-5 and TRBJ2-1, reads DAGVTQSPTHLIKTRGQQVTLRCSPISGHKSVSWYQQVLGQGPQFIFQYYEKEERGRGNFPDRFSARQFPNYSSELNVNALLLGDSALYLCASSGTSGIYNEQFFGPGTRLTVL.

This clone was observed a single time. This chain connects TRBV5-1 to TRBJ2-2, with a possible D match to TRBD1 (6 bases). CDR1 is SGHRS, CDR2 YFSETQ, per germline. The CDR3 extends over 15 amino acids. Trimming left V 7 bases short and J 2 bases short, with 15 bases between. The CDR3 nucleotides read TGCGCCAGCCATGAGAGGGGGAGTAACACCGGGGAGCTGTTTTTT. Protein sequence: CASHERGSNTGELFF.

Only a few counts were recorded for this clone. The chain recombines TRBV12-3 or TRBV12-4 with TRBJ2-1, with 11 positions matching TRBD2. Trimming took 5 bases from V and 13 from J; bases not matched to a gene: 7. The CDR3 has 13 amino acids. The CDR3 protein is CASSGTSGTSQFF. The DNA of the CDR3 is TGTGCCAGCAGTGGGACTAGCGGTACCTCACAGTTCTTC.

The chain is built from TRBV25-1 and TRBJ2-4; D not resolved. This CDR3 has 15 amino acids. Trimming removed 3 bases at V and 0 bases at J, with 9 bases between. In germline, CDR1 is MGHDK, CDR2 SYGVNS. The CDR3 here is CASSEAHLAKNIQYF. As DNA, the CDR3 is TGTGCCAGCAGTGAGGCCCATCTAGCCAAAAACATTCAGTACTTC.

This sequence joins TRBV11-1 and TRBJ1-1; D perhaps matches TRBD1 (5 bases). This CDR3 contains 13 residues. V gave up 8 bases and J gave up 5 bases, with 15 bases separating them. The germline V gene has CDR1 SGHAT and CDR2 FQDESV (reference sequence). CDR3 region: CASGRGGWTEAFF. The CDR3 region has the DNA TGTGCCAGCGGCCGGGGGGGGTGGACTGAAGCTTTCTTT.

The chain carries TRBV6-2 or TRBV6-3 and TRBJ2-7, with a weak D call TRBD1 (5 bases). This CDR3 has 13 residues. In germline, CDR1 is MNHEY, CDR2 SVGEGT. V lost 0 bases and J 6 bases, leaving 9 bases between the germline ends. CDR3 region: CASSYSGPAEQYF. The CDR3 DNA sequence: TGTGCCAGCAGTTACTCGGGGCCCGCCGAGCAGTACTTC.

This clone was observed a single time. V usage is TRBV7-8 and J usage is TRBJ1-5, with a tentative D call TRBD1 (6 bases). The germline CDR1 and CDR2 sequences are SGHVS and FQNEAQ. Trimming removed 5 bases at V and 4 bases at J, with 12 bases between. The CDR3 is 14 residues long. For the CDR3, the DNA is TGTGCCAGCAGCCTATCCCAGGGGAATCAGCCCCAGCATTTT. Its translation: CASSLSQGNQPQHF.

The gene calls are TRBV18 and TRBJ2-2, with D possibly matching TRBD2 (6 bases). Germline-derived CDR1 and CDR2 are KGHSH and LQKENI. This CDR3 region has 17 residues. Trimming removed 4 bases at V and 1 base at J, with 16 bases between. CDR3 in amino acids: CASSRNGGNRNTGELFF. The CDR3 DNA sequence: TGTGCCAGCTCACGCAATGGGGGGAACAGGAACACCGGGGAGCTGTTTTTT.

The chain is built from TRBV7-9 and TRBJ1-2; 11 nucleotides line up with TRBD1. J gave up 12 bases and V 5 bases, and 8 bases lay outside the gene matches. Per germline, CDR1 SEHNR and CDR2 FQNEAQ (reference sequence). This CDR3 comprises 13 residues. CDR3 DNA sequence: TGTGCCAGCAGCCTTGGGACAGGGGGGATCCACACCTTC. Translation: CASSLGTGGIHTF.

There are a few counts of this clone. The CDR3 DNA reads as TGTGCCAGCAGCAGGGGGCCGCCTTCCTACAATGAGCAGTTCTTC. This translates into CASSRGPPSYNEQFF. V is TRBV2 and J is TRBJ2-1; 8 positions match TRBD1. The CDR3 totals 15 residues. Germline-derived CDR1 and CDR2 are SNHLY and FYNNEI. V gave up 6 bases and J gave up 1 base; unmatched junction bases: 5. Complete variable domain (other parts from reference TRBV2 and TRBJ2-1): EPEVTQTPSHQVTQMGQEVILRCVPISNHLYFYWYRQILGQKVEFLVSFYNNEISEKSEIFDDQFSVERPDGSNFTLKIRSTKLEDSAMYFCASSRGPPSYNEQFFGPGTRLTVL.

The chain combines TRBV6-5 with TRBJ2-1; the match to TRBD2 covers 11 bases. Germline CDR1 is MNHEY and CDR2 is SVGAGI. CDR3 length: 13 residues. The trim removed 8 bases at V and 15 bases at J, leaving 12 bases unmatched. For the CDR3, the DNA is TGTGCCAGCCGTCGGACTAGCGGGCTAATATTGTTCTTC. It codes for CASRRTSGLILFF.

This chain connects TRBV5-1 to TRBJ1-1; 7 bases are a match to TRBD1. With V trimmed by 5 bases and J by 0 bases, 7 bases remained unmatched. The CDR3 runs 15 residues. Germline CDR1 SGHRS, CDR2 YFSETQ. This chain's CDR3 is CASSSTGTVNTEAFF. DNA of the CDR3: TGCGCCAGCAGTTCCACCGGGACAGTGAACACTGAAGCTTTCTTT.

The chain uses TRBV12-2 and TRBJ2-2; TRBD2 is the table's D call and was not checked against the DNA. TRBV12-2 is classified as a pseudogene. The CDR3 has 21 amino acids. CDR3 nucleotides: TGTGCAAGTCGCTCCCTTACCGGGACTAGCGGGAGGGACTCCAACACCGGGGAGCTGTTTTTT. Translating it yields CASRSLTGTSGRDSNTGELFF.

The rearrangement links TRBV4-1 to TRBJ1-6, with a tentative D call TRBD1 (6 bases). V was shortened by 4 bases and J by 10 bases, with 17 bases between the two germline ends. The CDR3 contains 15 residues. The germline V gene encodes CDR1 MGHRA and CDR2 YSYEKL. The CDR3 sequence: CASSRLREGVSPLHF. CDR3 nucleotides: TGCGCCAGCAGCCGACTAAGGGAGGGGGTGTCACCCCTCCACTTT.

DNA for the CDR3: TGCGCCAGCAACCCCTCCCTTAGCGGGGGGAACAACGAGCAGTACTTC. Its translation: CASNPSLSGGNNEQYF. The V call is TRBV5-1, the J call TRBJ2-7; the match to TRBD2 covers 10 bases. The CDR3 has 16 residues. Germline V gene sequence: CDR1 SGHRS, CDR2 YFSETQ. The V segment lost 6 bases and the J segment 5 bases; nucleotides outside the gene matches: 14. Using reference TRBV5-1 and TRBJ2-7 for the parts outside the CDR3, the full variable domain is KAGVTQTPRYLIKTRGQQVTLSCSPISGHRSVSWYQQTPGQGLQFLFEYFSETQRNKGNFPGRFSGRQFSNSRSEMNVSTLELGDSALYLCASNPSLSGGNNEQYFGPGTRLTVT.

The chain carries TRBV6-2 or TRBV6-3 and TRBJ1-5; D remains ambiguous. Per the germline V gene, CDR1 is MNHEY and CDR2 is SVGEGT. The germline V and J ends were trimmed by 6 bases and 2 bases, with 11 bases remaining between them. The CDR3 spans 14 residues. CDR3 sequence reads: CASSQGLGNQPQHF. The CDR3 nucleotides are TGTGCCAGCAGCCAAGGACTGGGCAATCAGCCCCAGCATTTT.

The table lists this clone with a count of one. CDR3 in amino acids: CASSVDQRGAYNEQFF. DNA for the CDR3: TGTGCCAGCAGCGTAGATCAGCGGGGGGCCTACAATGAGCAGTTCTTC. V is TRBV9 and J is TRBJ2-1; 9 nucleotides match TRBD2. The V gene's germline CDR1 is SGDLS and CDR2 YYNGEE. The CDR3 covers 16 residues. V was clipped by 0 bases and J by 2 bases; unmatched bases: 3.

The rearrangement joins TRBV5-6 to TRBJ2-7, with TRBD1 matching 12 bases. This CDR3 region has 14 residues. Germline V gene data show CDR1 as SGHDT and CDR2 as YYEEEE. V shed 4 bases and J 4 bases; nucleotides not matched to a gene: 3. CDR3 coding DNA: TGTGCCAGCAGCGGGGACAGGGGGCGGTACGAGCAGTACTTC. Its translation is CASSGDRGRYEQYF.

The chain uses TRBV3-1 (or the pseudogene TRBV3-2) and TRBJ2-2; D remains ambiguous. The CDR3 runs 14 residues. V shed 0 bases and J shed 5 bases, with 7 bases lying between them. Per germline, CDR1 LGHDT and CDR2 YNNKEL (reference sequence). In DNA, the CDR3 is TGTGCCAGCAGCCAAGAGATGAGGACCGGGGAGCTGTTTTTT. It translates to CASSQEMRTGELFF.

This chain connects TRBV6-5 to TRBJ2-1, with TRBD2 as a possible D gene (6 bases). CDR3 length: 14 residues. The germline CDR1 and CDR2 sequences are MNHEY and SVGAGI. The germline V and J ends were trimmed by 8 bases and 4 bases, with 15 bases remaining between them. CDR3 protein: CASSRSGRYNEQFF. Written as DNA, the CDR3 is TGTGCCAGCTCCAGGAGCGGGCGATACAATGAGCAGTTCTTC.

This rearrangement joins TRBV6-5 to TRBJ2-1; tentative D call: TRBD2 (5 bases). The CDR3 covers 15 residues. The germline V gene has CDR1 MNHEY and CDR2 SVGAGI. V shed 8 bases and J shed 0 bases, with 14 bases lying between them. The CDR3 sequence is CASPRGTGSYNEQFF. In nucleotides, the CDR3 is TGTGCCAGCCCCCGGGGAACGGGCTCCTACAATGAGCAGTTCTTC.